This TCR beta chain emerged from a study of T-cell memory formation after mild COVID-19. Overall study findings and caveats: Day 15 to 85 contractors were CD4/CD8 balanced; later expanders leaned CD4+.

The V and J ends lost 3 bases and 4 bases respectively, with 16 bases between them. CDR1 and CDR2 (germline): SGHTA, FQGNSA. The CDR3 sequence is 15 residues long. This clonotype was found many times. The antigen is undetermined. MiXCR, run by TCRdb on the 5' RACE reads, gives a single entry per CDR3 protein. Here the sample spans hundreds of thousands of distinct CDR3 sequences, 20% being singletons. The TCR originated in an adult woman who had mild COVID-19 (a few samples of this study predate the infection). Cell type and time point are not known. The V gene is TRBV7-2, the J gene TRBJ2-7; the D is unclear. Sequencing was performed on PBMCs or a T cell subset sorted from them (not recorded which). CDR3 in DNA: TGTGCCAGCAGCTTCAACGGGCCCCCCTATTACGAGCAGTACTTC. It encodes CASSFNGPPYYEQYF.